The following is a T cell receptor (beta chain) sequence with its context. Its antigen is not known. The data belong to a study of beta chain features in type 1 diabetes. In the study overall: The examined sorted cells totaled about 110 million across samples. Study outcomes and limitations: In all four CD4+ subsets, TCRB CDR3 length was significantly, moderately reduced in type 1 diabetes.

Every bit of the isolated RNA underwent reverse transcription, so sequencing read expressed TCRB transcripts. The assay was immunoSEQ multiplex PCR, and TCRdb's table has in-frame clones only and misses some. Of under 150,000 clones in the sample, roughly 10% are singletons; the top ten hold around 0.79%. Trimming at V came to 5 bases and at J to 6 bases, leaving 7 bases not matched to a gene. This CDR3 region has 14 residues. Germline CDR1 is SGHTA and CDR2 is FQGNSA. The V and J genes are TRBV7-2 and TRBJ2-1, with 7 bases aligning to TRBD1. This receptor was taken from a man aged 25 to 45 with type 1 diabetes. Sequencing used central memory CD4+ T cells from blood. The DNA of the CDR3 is TGTGCCAGCAGCCCCCGGACAGGAGGCAATGAGCAGTTCTTC. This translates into CASSPRTGGNEQFF.